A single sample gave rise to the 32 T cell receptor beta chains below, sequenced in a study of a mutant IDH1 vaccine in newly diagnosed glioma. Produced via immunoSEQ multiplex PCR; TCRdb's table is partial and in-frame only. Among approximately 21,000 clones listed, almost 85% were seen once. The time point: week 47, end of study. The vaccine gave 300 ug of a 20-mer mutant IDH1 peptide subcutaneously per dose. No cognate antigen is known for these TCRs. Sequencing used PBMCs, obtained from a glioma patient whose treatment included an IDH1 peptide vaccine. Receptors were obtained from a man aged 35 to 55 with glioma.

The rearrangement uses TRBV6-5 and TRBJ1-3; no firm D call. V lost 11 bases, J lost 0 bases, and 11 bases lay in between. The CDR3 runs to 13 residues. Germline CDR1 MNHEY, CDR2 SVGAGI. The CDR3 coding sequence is TGTGCCGTAGGAAGACTCTCTGGAAACACCATATATTTT. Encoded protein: CAVGRLSGNTIYF.

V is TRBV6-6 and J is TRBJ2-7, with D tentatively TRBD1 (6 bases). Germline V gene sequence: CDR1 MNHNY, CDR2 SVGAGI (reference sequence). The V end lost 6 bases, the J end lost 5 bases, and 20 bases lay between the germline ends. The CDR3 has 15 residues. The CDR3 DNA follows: TGTGCCAGCAGCCGACCCAAAGACAGGCTAGACGAGCAGTACTTC. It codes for CASSRPKDRLDEQYF.

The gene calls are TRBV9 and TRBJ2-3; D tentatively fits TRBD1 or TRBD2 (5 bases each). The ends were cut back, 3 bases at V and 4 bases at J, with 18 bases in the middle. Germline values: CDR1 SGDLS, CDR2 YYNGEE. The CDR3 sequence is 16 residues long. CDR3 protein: CASSGVLGRGSDTQYF. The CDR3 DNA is TGTGCCAGCAGCGGGGTGCTGGGACGCGGATCAGATACGCAGTATTTT.

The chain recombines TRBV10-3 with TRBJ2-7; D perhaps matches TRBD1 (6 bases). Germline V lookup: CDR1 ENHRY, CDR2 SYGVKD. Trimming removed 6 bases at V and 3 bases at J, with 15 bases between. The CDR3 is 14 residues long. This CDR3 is CAIRPGQSIYEQYF. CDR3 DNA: TGTGCCATCAGACCGGGACAATCAATCTACGAGCAGTACTTC.

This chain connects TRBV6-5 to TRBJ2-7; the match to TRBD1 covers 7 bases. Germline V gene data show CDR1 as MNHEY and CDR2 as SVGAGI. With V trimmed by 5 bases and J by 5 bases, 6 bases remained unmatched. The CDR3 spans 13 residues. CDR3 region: CASSADRANEQYF. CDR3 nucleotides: TGTGCCAGCAGTGCCGACAGGGCAAACGAGCAGTACTTC.

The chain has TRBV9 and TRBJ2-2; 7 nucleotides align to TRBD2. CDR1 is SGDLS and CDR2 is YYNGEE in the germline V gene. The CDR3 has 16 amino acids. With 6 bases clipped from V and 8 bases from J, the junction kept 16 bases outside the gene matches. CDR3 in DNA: TGTGCCAGCACTTTAGCCCCCCAACTAGCGACGGGGGAGCTGTTTTTT. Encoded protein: CASTLAPQLATGELFF.

The CDR3 region has the DNA TGTGCCAGCAGCTTAATCGGGGAGCTGTTTTTT. Amino acid sequence: CASSLIGELFF. The gene calls are TRBV7-9 and TRBJ2-2; D uncertain. Trimming took off 2 bases at V and 7 bases at J, with 2 bases between the two ends. Germline CDR1 SEHNR, CDR2 FQNEAQ (reference sequence). There are 11 residues in the CDR3.

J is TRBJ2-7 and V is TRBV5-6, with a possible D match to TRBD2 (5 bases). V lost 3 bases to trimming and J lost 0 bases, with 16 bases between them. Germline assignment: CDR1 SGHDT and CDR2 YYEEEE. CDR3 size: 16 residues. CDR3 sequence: CASSSPYRTLSYEQYF. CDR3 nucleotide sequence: TGTGCCAGCAGCTCCCCTTATCGGACTCTCTCCTACGAGCAGTACTTC.

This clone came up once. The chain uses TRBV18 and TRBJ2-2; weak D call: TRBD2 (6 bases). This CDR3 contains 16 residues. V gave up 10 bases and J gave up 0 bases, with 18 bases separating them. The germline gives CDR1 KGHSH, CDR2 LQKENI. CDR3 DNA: TGTGCCACCTACTCGGGGGAATCCGCGAACACCGGGGAGCTGTTTTTT. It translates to CATYSGESANTGELFF.

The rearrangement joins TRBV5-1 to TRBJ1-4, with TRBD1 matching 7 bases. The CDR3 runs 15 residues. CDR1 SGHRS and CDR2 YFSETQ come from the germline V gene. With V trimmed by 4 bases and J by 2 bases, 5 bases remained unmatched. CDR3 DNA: TGCGCCAGCAGCCGACAGGGCGGCACTAATGAAAAACTGTTTTTT. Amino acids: CASSRQGGTNEKLFF.

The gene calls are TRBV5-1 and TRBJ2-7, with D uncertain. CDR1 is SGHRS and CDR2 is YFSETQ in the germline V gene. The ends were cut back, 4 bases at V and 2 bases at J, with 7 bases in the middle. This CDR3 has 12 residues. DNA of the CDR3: TGCGCCAGCAGCATATCCACCTACGAGCAGTACTTC. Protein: CASSISTYEQYF.

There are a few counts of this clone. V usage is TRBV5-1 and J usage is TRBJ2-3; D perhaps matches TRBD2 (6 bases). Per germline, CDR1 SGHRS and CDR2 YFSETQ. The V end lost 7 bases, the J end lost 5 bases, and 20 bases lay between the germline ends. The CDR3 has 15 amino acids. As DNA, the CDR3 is TGCGCCAGCGGGGGGATCTCTTCCGAGGGAGATACGCAGTATTTT. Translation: CASGGISSEGDTQYF.

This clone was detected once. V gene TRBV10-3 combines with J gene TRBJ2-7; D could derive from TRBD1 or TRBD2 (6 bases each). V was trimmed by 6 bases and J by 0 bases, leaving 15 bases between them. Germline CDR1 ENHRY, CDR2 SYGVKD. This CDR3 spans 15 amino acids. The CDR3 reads CAIRGGSDLSYEQYF. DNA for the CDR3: TGTGCCATCAGAGGGGGGAGCGACCTCTCCTACGAGCAGTACTTC.

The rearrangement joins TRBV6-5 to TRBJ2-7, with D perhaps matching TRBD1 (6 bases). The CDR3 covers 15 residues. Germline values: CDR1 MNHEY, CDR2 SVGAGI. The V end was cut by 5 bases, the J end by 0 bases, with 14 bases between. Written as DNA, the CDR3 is TGTGCCAGCAGTCCCTCCCGGGACAACTCCTACGAGCAGTACTTC. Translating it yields CASSPSRDNSYEQYF.

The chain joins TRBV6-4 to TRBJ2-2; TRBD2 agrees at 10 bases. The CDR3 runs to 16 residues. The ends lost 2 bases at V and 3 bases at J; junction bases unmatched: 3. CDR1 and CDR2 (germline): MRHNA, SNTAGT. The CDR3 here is CASSDTGTSDTGELFF. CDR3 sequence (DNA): TGTGCCAGCAGTGACACAGGGACTAGCGACACCGGGGAGCTGTTTTTT.

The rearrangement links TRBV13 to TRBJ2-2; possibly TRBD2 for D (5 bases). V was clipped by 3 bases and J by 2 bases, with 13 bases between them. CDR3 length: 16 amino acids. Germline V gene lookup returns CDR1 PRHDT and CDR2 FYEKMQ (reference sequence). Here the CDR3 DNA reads TGTGCCAGCAGCTTGGAGGCAGGAGTCAACACCGGGGAGCTGTTTTTT. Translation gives CASSLEAGVNTGELFF.

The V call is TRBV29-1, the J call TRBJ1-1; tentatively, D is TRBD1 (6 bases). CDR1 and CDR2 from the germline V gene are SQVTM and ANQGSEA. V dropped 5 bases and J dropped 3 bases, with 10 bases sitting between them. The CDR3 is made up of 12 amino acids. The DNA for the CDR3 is TGCAGCGTTCACAGGGAAGACACTGAAGCTTTCTTT. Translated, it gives CSVHREDTEAFF. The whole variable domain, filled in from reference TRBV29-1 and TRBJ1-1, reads SAVISQKPSRDICQRGTSLTIQCQVDSQVTMMFWYRQQPGQSLTLIATANQGSEATYESGFVIDKFPISRPNLTFSTLTVSNMSPEDSSIYLCSVHREDTEAFFGQGTRLTVV.

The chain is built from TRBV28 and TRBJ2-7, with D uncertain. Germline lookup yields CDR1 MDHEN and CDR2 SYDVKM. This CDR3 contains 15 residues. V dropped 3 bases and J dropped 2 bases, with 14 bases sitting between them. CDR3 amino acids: CASSFIKGDTYEQYF. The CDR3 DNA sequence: TGTGCCAGCAGTTTTATAAAGGGTGATACCTACGAGCAGTACTTC.

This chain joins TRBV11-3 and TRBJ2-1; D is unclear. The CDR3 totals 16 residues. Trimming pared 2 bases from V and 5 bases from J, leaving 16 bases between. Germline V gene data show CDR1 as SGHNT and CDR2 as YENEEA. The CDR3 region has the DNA TGTGCCAGCAGCTTATATCCCGAAGGATCGAACAATGAGCAGTTCTTC. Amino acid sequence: CASSLYPEGSNNEQFF.

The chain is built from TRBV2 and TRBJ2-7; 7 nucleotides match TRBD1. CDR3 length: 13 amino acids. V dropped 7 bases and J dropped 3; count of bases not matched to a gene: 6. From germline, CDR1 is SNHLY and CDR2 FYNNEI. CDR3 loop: CASTHGTVYEQYF. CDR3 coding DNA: TGTGCCAGCACCCACGGGACAGTCTACGAGCAGTACTTC.

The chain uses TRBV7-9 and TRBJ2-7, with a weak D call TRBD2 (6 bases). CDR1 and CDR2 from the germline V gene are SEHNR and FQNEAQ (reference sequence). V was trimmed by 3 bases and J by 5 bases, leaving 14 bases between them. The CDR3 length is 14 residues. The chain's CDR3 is CASSFAGSANEQYF. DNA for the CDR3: TGTGCCAGCAGCTTCGCGGGGTCGGCTAACGAGCAGTACTTC.

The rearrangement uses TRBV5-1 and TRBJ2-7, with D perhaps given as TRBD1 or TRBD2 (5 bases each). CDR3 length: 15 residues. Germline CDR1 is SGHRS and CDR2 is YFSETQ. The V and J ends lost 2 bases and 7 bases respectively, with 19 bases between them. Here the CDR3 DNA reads TGCGCCAGCAGCTTTCATAGGGCGGACACGGGGGAGCAGTACTTC. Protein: CASSFHRADTGEQYF.

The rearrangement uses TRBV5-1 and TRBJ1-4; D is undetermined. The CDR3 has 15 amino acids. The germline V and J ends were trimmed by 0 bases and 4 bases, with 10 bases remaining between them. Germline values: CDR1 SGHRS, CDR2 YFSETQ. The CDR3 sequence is CASSLGAPDNEKLFF. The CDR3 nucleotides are TGCGCCAGCAGCTTGGGGGCGCCCGATAATGAAAAACTGTTTTTT.

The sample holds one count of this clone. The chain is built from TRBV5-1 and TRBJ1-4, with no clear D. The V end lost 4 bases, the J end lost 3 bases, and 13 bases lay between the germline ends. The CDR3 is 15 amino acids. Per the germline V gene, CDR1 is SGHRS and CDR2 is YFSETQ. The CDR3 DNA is TGCGCCAGCAGCCGAAGCTCGGGATCTAATGAAAAACTGTTTTTT. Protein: CASSRSSGSNEKLFF.

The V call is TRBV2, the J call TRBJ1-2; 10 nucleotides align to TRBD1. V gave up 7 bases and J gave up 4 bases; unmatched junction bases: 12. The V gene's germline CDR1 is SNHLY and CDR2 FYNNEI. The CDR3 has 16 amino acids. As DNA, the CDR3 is TGTGCCAGCATTTTACAGTCCGGGACAGGGGCCTATGGCTACACCTTC. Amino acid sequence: CASILQSGTGAYGYTF.

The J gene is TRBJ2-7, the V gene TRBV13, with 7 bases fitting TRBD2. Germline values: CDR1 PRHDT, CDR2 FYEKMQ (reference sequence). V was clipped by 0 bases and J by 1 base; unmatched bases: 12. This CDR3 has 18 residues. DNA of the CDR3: TGTGCCAGCAGCTTAGGGCGGACACCGAGCGGGGTTTCCTACGAGCAGTACTTC. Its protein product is CASSLGRTPSGVSYEQYF.

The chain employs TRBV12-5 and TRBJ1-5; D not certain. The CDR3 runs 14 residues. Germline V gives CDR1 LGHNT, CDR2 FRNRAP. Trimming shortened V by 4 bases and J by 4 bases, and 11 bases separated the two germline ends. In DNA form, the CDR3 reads TGTGCTAGTGGTTGGGCTCGAGGAAATCAGCCCCAGCATTTT. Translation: CASGWARGNQPQHF.

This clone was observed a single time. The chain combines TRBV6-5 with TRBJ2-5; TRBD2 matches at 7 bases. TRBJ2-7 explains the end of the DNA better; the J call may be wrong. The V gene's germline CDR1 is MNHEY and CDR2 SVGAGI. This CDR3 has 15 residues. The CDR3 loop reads CASSAPGAGRYEQYF. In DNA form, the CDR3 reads TGTGCCAGCAGCGCTCCGGGAGCGGGACGCTACGAGCAGTACTTC.

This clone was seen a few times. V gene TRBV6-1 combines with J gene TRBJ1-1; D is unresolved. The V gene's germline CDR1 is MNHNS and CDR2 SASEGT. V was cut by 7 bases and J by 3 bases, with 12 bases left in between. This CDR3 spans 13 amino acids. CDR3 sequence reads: CASISLRYTEAFF. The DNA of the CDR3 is TGTGCCAGCATCTCCCTAAGGTACACTGAAGCTTTCTTT.

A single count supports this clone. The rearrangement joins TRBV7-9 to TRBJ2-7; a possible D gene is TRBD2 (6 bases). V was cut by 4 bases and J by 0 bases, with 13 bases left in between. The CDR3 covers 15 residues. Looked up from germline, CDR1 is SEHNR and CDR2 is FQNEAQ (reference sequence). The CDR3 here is CASSSNQGLSYEQYF. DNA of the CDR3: TGTGCCAGCAGCTCCAATCAGGGACTCTCCTACGAGCAGTACTTC.

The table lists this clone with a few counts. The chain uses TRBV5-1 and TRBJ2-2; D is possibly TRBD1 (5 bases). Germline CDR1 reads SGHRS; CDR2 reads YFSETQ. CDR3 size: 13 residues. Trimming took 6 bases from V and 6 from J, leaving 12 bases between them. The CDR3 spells CASTTGSSGELFF. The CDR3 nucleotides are TGCGCCAGCACAACAGGTTCTTCCGGGGAGCTGTTTTTT.

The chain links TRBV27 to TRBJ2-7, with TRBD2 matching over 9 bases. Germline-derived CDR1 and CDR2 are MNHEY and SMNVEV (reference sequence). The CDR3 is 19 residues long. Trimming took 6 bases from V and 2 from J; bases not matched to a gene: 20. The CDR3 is CASSALVWVAGVTTYEQYF. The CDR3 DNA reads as TGTGCCAGCAGCGCCCTTGTTTGGGTAGCGGGAGTCACCACCTACGAGCAGTACTTC.